The 27 T cell receptor beta chains listed next were all sequenced from one sample in a study of blood T cell repertoires in COVID-19. Data came from immunoSEQ multiplex PCR; TCRdb stores just in-frame clones and leaves some out. The table records roughly 99,000 clones, 85% to 95% of them present only once. The sequenced material came from peripheral blood. The receptor source for this set is a woman in her 30s with acute or convalescent COVID-19.

This chain connects TRBV11-2 to TRBJ1-1; TRBD1 matches at 7 bases. This CDR3 is 15 amino acids long. CDR1 and CDR2 from the germline V gene are SGHAT and FQNNGV. J gave up 1 base and V 1 base, and 3 bases lay outside the gene matches. CDR3 loop: CASSLVGGANTEAFF. In nucleotides, the CDR3 is TGTGCCAGCAGCTTAGTAGGGGGCGCGAACACTGAAGCTTTCTTT. The full variable domain, with the rest looked up from reference TRBV11-2 and TRBJ1-1, is EAGVAQSPRYKIIEKRQSVAFWCNPISGHATLYWYQQILGQGPKLLIQFQNNGVVDDSQLPKDRFSAERLKGVDSTLKIQPAKLEDSAVYLCASSLVGGANTEAFFGQGTRLTVV.

The chain recombines TRBV20-1 with TRBJ2-1; weak D call: TRBD2 (6 bases). Germline CDR1 reads DFQATT; CDR2 reads SNEGSKA (reference sequence). The V end was cut by 3 bases, the J end by 6 bases, with 12 bases between. This CDR3 is built from 13 residues. CDR3 sequence reads: CSASWSSANEQFF. The CDR3, as DNA: TGCAGTGCTAGTTGGTCTAGCGCCAATGAGCAGTTCTTC.

V usage is TRBV14 and J usage is TRBJ1-6, with 10 bases identical to TRBD1. Germline V gene data show CDR1 as SGHDN and CDR2 as FVKESK. The CDR3 spans 15 residues. Trimming removed 4 bases from V and 10 bases from J; junction bases left unmatched: 7. CDR3 coding DNA: TGTGCCAGCAGCCCGAGGACAGGGGGTGAGTCACCCCTCCACTTT. This codes for CASSPRTGGESPLHF.

This CDR3 is CASSLFPGADTEAFF. The CDR3 bases are TGTGCCAGCAGCTTATTTCCAGGGGCGGACACTGAAGCTTTCTTT. V and J are TRBV11-2 and TRBJ1-1, with a possible D match to TRBD1 (6 bases). Trimming removed 2 bases at V and 3 bases at J, with 13 bases between. Germline V gene lookup returns CDR1 SGHAT and CDR2 FQNNGV. CDR3 length: 15 amino acids.

V is TRBV4-3 and J is TRBJ2-7, with a possible D match to TRBD2 (7 bases). V was shortened by 3 bases and J by 6 bases, with 21 bases between the two germline ends. The CDR3 loop spans 16 amino acids. In germline, CDR1 is LGHNA, CDR2 YSLEER. CDR3 residues: CASSQIVGGARAEQYF. In DNA form, the CDR3 reads TGCGCCAGCAGCCAGATTGTTGGGGGGGCGCGGGCCGAGCAGTACTTC.

The CDR3 loop reads CASRLLAGNVNEQFF. CDR3 coding DNA: TGTGCCAGCAGACTACTAGCGGGGAATGTGAATGAGCAGTTCTTC. The genes are TRBV28 and TRBJ2-1, with 10 bases identical to TRBD2. The CDR3 runs 15 residues. Per germline, CDR1 MDHEN and CDR2 SYDVKM. Trimming at V came to 6 bases and at J to 7 bases, leaving 9 bases not matched to a gene.

The chain links TRBV7-2 to TRBJ1-2; D perhaps matches TRBD1 (5 bases). The CDR3 loop spans 15 amino acids. Trimming shortened V by 3 bases and J by 6 bases, and 17 bases separated the two germline ends. In germline, CDR1 is SGHTA, CDR2 FQGNSA. In DNA, the CDR3 is TGTGCCAGCAGCTTTTCGTCAGGGCCCACTCATGGCTACACCTTC. It codes for CASSFSSGPTHGYTF.

V and J are TRBV6-5 and TRBJ1-2, with D possibly matching TRBD1 (5 bases). CDR1 MNHEY and CDR2 SVGAGI come from the germline V gene. This CDR3 is 14 amino acids long. V dropped 6 bases and J dropped 4 bases, with 15 bases sitting between them. CDR3 DNA sequence: TGTGCCAGCAGGGTTGGGGCAGGAGTCTATGGCTACACCTTC. The encoded protein is CASRVGAGVYGYTF.

The V gene is TRBV28, the J gene TRBJ1-1, with 9 bases that match TRBD1. The CDR3 is 14 residues long. Per germline, CDR1 MDHEN and CDR2 SYDVKM. V lost 5 bases and J lost 4; bases outside the gene matches: 5. In nucleotides, the CDR3 is TGTGCCAGCAGTAGCGAGGACAGGGGCACTGAAGCTTTCTTT. Translated: CASSSEDRGTEAFF.

The genes are TRBV6-5 and TRBJ2-1; 14 bases map to TRBD2. With 11 bases clipped from V and 8 bases from J, the junction kept 8 bases outside the gene matches. The germline gives CDR1 MNHEY, CDR2 SVGAGI. This CDR3 region has 14 residues. CDR3 residues: CAVGGLAGVYEQFF. CDR3 in DNA: TGTGCCGTGGGGGGACTAGCGGGAGTCTATGAGCAGTTCTTC.

This chain connects TRBV5-8 to TRBJ2-5; D possibly corresponds to TRBD1 (5 bases). This CDR3 contains 13 residues. Trimming removed 6 bases at V and 7 bases at J, with 16 bases between. Germline CDR1 reads SGHTS; CDR2 reads YDEGEE. CDR3 DNA sequence: TGTGCCAGCACCCGGACAAGTTCTGGGACCCAGTACTTC. This gives the protein CASTRTSSGTQYF.

The V call is TRBV19, the J call TRBJ2-5, with D possibly TRBD1 on 5 matching bases. V lost 4 bases and J 7 bases, leaving 19 bases between the germline ends. The CDR3 runs to 15 residues. Germline V lookup: CDR1 LNHDA, CDR2 SQIVND (reference sequence). In nucleotides, the CDR3 is TGTGCCAGTAGTAGGGGCCCTGGTCCCCTGGGGACCCAGTACTTC. The encoded protein is CASSRGPGPLGTQYF.

V gene TRBV7-9 combines with J gene TRBJ1-5; 7 nucleotides line up with TRBD1. The V gene end was trimmed by 1 base and the J gene end by 2 bases; junction bases not matched to a gene: 11. The germline V gene has CDR1 SEHNR and CDR2 FQNEAQ (reference sequence). The CDR3 length is 18 residues. This CDR3 reads CASSLGETGADRNQPQHF. CDR3 coding DNA: TGTGCCAGCAGCTTAGGGGAAACAGGGGCCGATCGCAATCAGCCCCAGCATTTT.

The rearrangement links TRBV19 to TRBJ1-2; weak D call: TRBD1 (5 bases). This CDR3 has 12 residues. Trimming stripped 6 bases from V and 5 bases from J, with 10 bases between. Germline CDR1 reads LNHDA; CDR2 reads SQIVND (reference sequence). CDR3: CASSGDSYGYTF. CDR3 DNA sequence: TGTGCCAGTAGCGGGGACTCGTATGGCTACACCTTC.

The CDR3 loop reads CASSPSSDAYEQYF. The CDR3 region has the DNA TGTGCCAGCAGCCCTTCTAGCGATGCCTACGAGCAGTACTTC. The chain joins TRBV9 to TRBJ2-7; D might be TRBD2 (6 bases). The germline V gene encodes CDR1 SGDLS and CDR2 YYNGEE. Trimming removed 4 bases at V and 2 bases at J, with 13 bases between. CDR3 length equals 14 residues.

J is TRBJ1-1 and V is TRBV4-3; 7 nucleotides match TRBD1. The CDR3 is 14 amino acids. With 1 base clipped from V and 5 bases from J, the junction kept 4 bases outside the gene matches. Germline CDR1 reads LGHNA; CDR2 reads YSLEER. This CDR3 reads CASSQALRGTEAFF. CDR3 coding DNA: TGCGCCAGCAGCCAAGCACTCAGGGGGACTGAAGCTTTCTTT.

Notes on this clone: Other DNA sequences in the same sample also yield this CDR3. The chain recombines TRBV30 with TRBJ1-5; no reliable D call. The CDR3 loop spans 13 amino acids. With 0 bases removed from V and 4 bases from J, the gap between germline ends came to 7 bases. CDR1 and CDR2 from the germline V gene are GTSNPN and SVGIG (reference sequence). CDR3 DNA sequence: TGTGCCTGGAGTGTCCGGGAAAATCAGCCCCAGCATTTT. This translates into CAWSVRENQPQHF.

The CDR3 DNA is TGTGCCAGCAGCCAAGACAGGACAGAAAACTATGGCTACACCTTC. Its protein product is CASSQDRTENYGYTF. The rearrangement joins TRBV4-2 to TRBJ1-2; D might be TRBD1 (6 bases). Trimming cost V 0 bases and J 2 bases, with 10 bases left between them. Germline CDR1 LGHNA, CDR2 YNFKEQ. This CDR3 spans 15 amino acids.

A single count supports this clone. The chain is built from TRBV15 and TRBJ2-2; D gene unclear. V was pared by 0 bases and J by 1 base, with 9 bases between. Germline values: CDR1 LNHNV, CDR2 YYDKDF (reference sequence). The length of the CDR3 is 16 residues. The CDR3 DNA is TGTGCCACCAGCAGAGATTATAGCAGGAACACCGGGGAGCTGTTTTTT. Protein: CATSRDYSRNTGELFF.

The chain links TRBV24-1 to TRBJ2-1; D unresolved. V was trimmed by 12 bases and J by 4 bases, leaving 15 bases between them. This CDR3 region has 13 residues. Germline CDR1 KGHDR, CDR2 SFDVKD. CDR3 in amino acids: CAAMSPLYNEQFF. Here the CDR3 DNA reads TGTGCCGCGATGAGTCCTCTATACAATGAGCAGTTCTTC.

This chain uses TRBV7-2 with TRBJ2-1; weak D call: TRBD2 (6 bases). Deletions cut 5 bases from V and 15 bases from J, with 17 bases between. The CDR3 is made up of 12 amino acids. In germline, CDR1 is SGHTA, CDR2 FQGNSA. The chain's CDR3 is CASSEAGTGRFF. DNA of the CDR3: TGTGCCAGCAGCGAAGCAGGGACTGGAAGGTTCTTC.

The chain is built from TRBV4-1 and TRBJ1-6; D is possibly TRBD1 (6 bases). The V gene's germline CDR1 is MGHRA and CDR2 YSYEKL. The CDR3 contains 16 residues. Between the trimmed V and J ends, which lost 0 bases and 10 bases, there was a span of 16 bases. The CDR3 sequence is CASSQDRGGGGSPLHF. The CDR3 DNA follows: TGCGCCAGCAGCCAAGATAGGGGAGGGGGAGGATCACCCCTCCACTTT.

This clone has only a few counts. This sequence joins TRBV4-3 and TRBJ1-1; D gene uncertain. Trimming took off 0 bases at V and 1 base at J, with 9 bases between the two ends. This CDR3 has 15 residues. CDR1 and CDR2 from the germline V gene are LGHNA and YSLEER. DNA for the CDR3: TGCGCCAGCAGCCAAGATCCCTTGAGGAACACTGAAGCTTTCTTT. This encodes CASSQDPLRNTEAFF.

The V gene is TRBV12-3 or TRBV12-4, the J gene TRBJ1-2; D is undetermined. The CDR3 extends over 12 amino acids. Deletions cut 7 bases from V and 4 bases from J, with 10 bases between. CDR3 coding DNA: TGTGCCAGCACCCTAACTGGCTATGGCTACACCTTC. Its translation: CASTLTGYGYTF.

This clone appeared a single time. J is TRBJ1-1 and V is TRBV4-1, with D possibly TRBD1 on 5 matching bases. Between the trimmed V and J ends, which lost 4 bases and 0 bases, there was a span of 12 bases. The germline gives CDR1 MGHRA, CDR2 YSYEKL. There are 15 residues in the CDR3. The CDR3 loop reads CASSPPDRMNTEAFF. CDR3 bases: TGCGCCAGCAGCCCTCCTGACAGAATGAACACTGAAGCTTTCTTT.

This rearrangement joins TRBV7-2 to TRBJ2-1, with D tentatively TRBD1 (6 bases). Germline V lookup: CDR1 SGHTA, CDR2 FQGNSA. The CDR3 has 13 amino acids. Trimming pared 4 bases from V and 6 bases from J, leaving 10 bases between. The CDR3 DNA reads as TGTGCCAGCAGCTCCAGGGGTGGCAATGAGCAGTTCTTC. It encodes CASSSRGGNEQFF.

The V gene is TRBV2, the J gene TRBJ2-1; 8 bases agree with TRBD2. This CDR3 has 14 residues. Per the germline V gene, CDR1 is SNHLY and CDR2 is FYNNEI. V shed 4 bases, J shed 8 bases, and the junction held 7 bases outside the gene matches. The CDR3 coding sequence is TGTGCCAGCAGTGTCGGGGGGGCCTCCGATGAGCAGTTCTTC. Encoded protein: CASSVGGASDEQFF. Based on the CDR3 plus reference TRBV2 and TRBJ2-1, the full variable domain is EPEVTQTPSHQVTQMGQEVILRCVPISNHLYFYWYRQILGQKVEFLVSFYNNEISEKSEIFDDQFSVERPDGSNFTLKIRSTKLEDSAMYFCASSVGGASDEQFFGPGTRLTVL.